Sequencing of this T cell receptor (beta chain) was carried out in a study of T cell clonality in common variable immunodeficiency. At least ten counts were recorded for this clone. The antigen remains unidentified. The read terminates 3 residues before the CDR3 end, so the remaining end is supplied by the germline J gene. Study-wide findings and caveats: Common variable immunodeficiency TCR beta sequences reportedly had fewer deletions and N-nucleotide insertions. Compared with healthy controls, CVID subjects showed increased TCRbeta clonality, mostly in about a third.

Profiled with immunoSEQ multiplex PCR; TCRdb holds only in-frame clones, not every one. The repertoire has some 2,500 clones, none seen only once; the ten largest take roughly 11%. V lost 3 bases and J lost 4; bases outside the gene matches: 1. Per germline, CDR1 SGHRS and CDR2 YFSETQ. CDR3 size: 13 residues. Caucasian heritage predominated among both patients and controls. Heparinized whole blood, roughly 5 to 8 ml, came from each donor. The chain carries TRBV5-1 and TRBJ2-1, with 7 bases lining up with TRBD1. Sequenced material: peripheral blood mononuclear cells. This clonotype originated in a human donor with common variable immunodeficiency. Partial CDR3 DNA: TGCGCCAGCAGCTCGACAGGGTACAATGAG. Amino acid sequence: CASSSTGYNE. The complete CDR3 sequence is CASSSTGYNEQFF.